One sample yielded the 14 T cell receptor beta chains listed below, sequenced in a study of T cell repertoires in cytomegalovirus infection. Antigens of these TCRs are unknown. TCRdb used MiXCR to reprocess the reads, holding one entry per CDR3 protein. Among over 100,000 distinct CDR3 sequences listed, about 9.5% were seen once. Material for sequencing was PBMCs, sequenced either directly or after in vitro stimulation (not recorded which). These receptors came from a human donor in good health (CMV status not recorded). Some clones in this sample may be carry-over from other donors' samples.

This clonotype was counted ten times or more. The V gene is TRBV28, the J gene TRBJ2-1; 9 positions agree with TRBD2. In germline, CDR1 is MDHEN, CDR2 SYDVKM. The CDR3 contains 14 residues. Trimming took 5 bases from V and 8 from J; bases not matched to a gene: 7. The CDR3 protein is CASSLGTSLDEQFF. The CDR3 nucleotides read TGTGCCAGCAGTCTCGGGACTAGCCTCGATGAGCAGTTCTTC.

The CDR3 coding sequence is TGTGCCAGCAGCTTAGGGCCCTTACAGGTGACTAGCGGGAGAAGAACGCAGTATTTT. As protein: CASSLGPLQVTSGRRTQYF. This rearrangement joins TRBV13 to TRBJ2-3; 12 bases map to TRBD2. Per the germline V gene, CDR1 is PRHDT and CDR2 is FYEKMQ (reference sequence). After removal of 0 bases from V and 9 bases from J, the junction contained 16 bases not matched to a gene. The CDR3 loop spans 19 amino acids. The full variable domain, completed using reference TRBV13 and TRBJ2-3, is AAGVIQSPRHLIKEKRETATLKCYPIPRHDTVYWYQQGPGQDPQFLISFYEKMQSDKGSIPDRFSAQQFSDYHSELNMSSLELGDSALYFCASSLGPLQVTSGRRTQYFGPGTRLTVL.

Concerning this clonotype: A clone one base away is much larger, so this may be a read error. The genes are TRBV12-3 or TRBV12-4 and TRBJ1-4; D call uncertain. CDR3 length equals 16 residues. The CDR3 DNA follows: TGTGCCAGCAGTCCCTCTTCGCCCTCAACTAATGACAAACTGTTTTTT. Translated: CASSPSSPSTNDKLFF.

This clonotype was observed a handful of times. The chain recombines TRBV29-1 with TRBJ1-1, with D possibly matching TRBD1 (5 bases). From germline, CDR1 is SQVTM and CDR2 ANQGSEA. The CDR3 totals 14 residues. V dropped 7 bases and J dropped 5 bases, with 20 bases sitting between them. This CDR3 reads CSAAVLRGETEAFF. Written as DNA, the CDR3 is TGCAGCGCTGCCGTTCTGAGGGGTGAGACTGAAGCTTTCTTT.

This clonotype has more than one count but fewer than ten. J is TRBJ1-4 and V is TRBV28, with 10 bases fitting TRBD1. CDR1 MDHEN and CDR2 SYDVKM come from the germline V gene. The V and J ends lost 8 bases and 6 bases, in that order; junction bases with no gene match: 9. The CDR3 extends over 15 amino acids. CDR3 sequence reads: CASGAWDRGYEKLFF. CDR3 in DNA: TGTGCCAGCGGGGCCTGGGACAGGGGCTATGAAAAACTGTTTTTT.

Only one count was recorded for this clonotype. CDR3 nucleotide sequence: TGCAGTGCTAGAGTTGGGGGGAATCAGCCCCAGCATTTT. It specifies CSARVGGNQPQHF. This rearrangement joins TRBV20-1 to TRBJ1-5, with D perhaps matching TRBD1 (5 bases). Deletions cut 1 base from V and 4 bases from J, with 8 bases between. CDR1 is DFQATT and CDR2 is SNEGSKA in the germline V gene (reference sequence). This CDR3 is built from 13 residues.

This clonotype was recorded at least ten times. The genes are TRBV2 and TRBJ2-1; 8 positions agree with TRBD2. Trimming removed 8 bases from V and 2 bases from J; junction bases left unmatched: 8. Germline V gene sequence: CDR1 SNHLY, CDR2 FYNNEI. The CDR3 covers 15 residues. CDR3 nucleotides: TGTGCCAGCGACAGTAGCGGGGCCGCCTACAATGAGCAGTTCTTC. Protein: CASDSSGAAYNEQFF.

This clonotype was counted at least ten times. The chain links TRBV10-3 to TRBJ2-1, with 10 bases identical to TRBD2. J lost 5 bases, V lost 0 bases, and 13 bases had no gene match. This CDR3 has 19 amino acids. CDR1 and CDR2 (germline): ENHRY, SYGVKD. The DNA of the CDR3 is TGTGCCATCAGTGAGTCCTTCGTCGGAGCGGGAGGGCCAAACAATGAGCAGTTCTTC. Amino acid sequence: CAISESFVGAGGPNNEQFF.

This clonotype was seen ten or more times. The chain recombines TRBV6-1 with TRBJ2-1; 10 bases fit TRBD1. The CDR3 loop spans 13 amino acids. The J segment lost 8 bases and the V segment lost 6 bases, leaving 4 bases of the junction unmatched. Germline V gene sequence: CDR1 MNHNS, CDR2 SASEGT. CDR3 sequence reads: CASRRGQGYEQFF. CDR3 sequence (DNA): TGTGCCAGCAGAAGGGGACAGGGGTATGAGCAGTTCTTC.

In its sample, this clonotype was seen a few times. J is TRBJ1-2 and V is TRBV30, with D perhaps matching TRBD1 (5 bases). V was pared by 4 bases and J by 2 bases, with 14 bases between. CDR3 size: 14 residues. From germline, CDR1 is GTSNPN and CDR2 SVGIG (reference sequence). In nucleotides, the CDR3 is TGTGCCTGGAAACCGGGACGTCGGAACTATGGCTACACCTTC. The encoded protein is CAWKPGRRNYGYTF.

The V call is TRBV4-1, the J call TRBJ2-7; D gene uncertain. V was cut by 5 bases and J by 1 base, with 12 bases left in between. In germline, CDR1 is MGHRA, CDR2 YSYEKL. The CDR3 runs to 14 residues. CDR3 bases: TGCGCCAGCAGCTTGGACGCGGCATCCTACGAGCAGTACTTC. Residues: CASSLDAASYEQYF.

The CDR3, as DNA: TGTGCCAGCAGTTTAATTTTCGGGGTTTTTCAGCCCCAGCATTTT. This codes for CASSLIFGVFQPQHF. The chain joins TRBV12-3 or TRBV12-4 to TRBJ1-5; D is uncertain. The V gene lost 2 bases and the J gene lost 6 bases, with 14 bases spanning the gap. CDR3 size: 15 residues.

In this sample, this clonotype turned up many times. V gene TRBV6-2 or TRBV6-3 combines with J gene TRBJ2-7, with D maybe TRBD2 (5 bases). The CDR3 covers 14 residues. V lost 7 bases, J lost 2 bases, and 15 bases lay in between. CDR1 MNHEY and CDR2 SVGEGT come from the germline V gene. Written as DNA, the CDR3 is TGTGCCAGCACCAAGGTGGGAGCGACCTACGAGCAGTACGTC. It specifies CASTKVGATYEQYV.

Regarding this clonotype: Being one base from a much bigger clone, this may be a read error. This sequence joins TRBV6-9 and TRBJ1-5, with 9 bases that match TRBD1. Germline V CDR1 and CDR2: MNHGY, SVAAGI. V was clipped by 3 bases and J by 2 bases; unmatched bases: 14. The length of the CDR3 is 19 residues. Written as DNA, the CDR3 is TGTGCCAGCAGTTACCGCACCGGGACAGGGTGCCGGGGCAATCAGCCCCAGCATTTT. Translating it yields CASSYRTGTGCRGNQPQHF.